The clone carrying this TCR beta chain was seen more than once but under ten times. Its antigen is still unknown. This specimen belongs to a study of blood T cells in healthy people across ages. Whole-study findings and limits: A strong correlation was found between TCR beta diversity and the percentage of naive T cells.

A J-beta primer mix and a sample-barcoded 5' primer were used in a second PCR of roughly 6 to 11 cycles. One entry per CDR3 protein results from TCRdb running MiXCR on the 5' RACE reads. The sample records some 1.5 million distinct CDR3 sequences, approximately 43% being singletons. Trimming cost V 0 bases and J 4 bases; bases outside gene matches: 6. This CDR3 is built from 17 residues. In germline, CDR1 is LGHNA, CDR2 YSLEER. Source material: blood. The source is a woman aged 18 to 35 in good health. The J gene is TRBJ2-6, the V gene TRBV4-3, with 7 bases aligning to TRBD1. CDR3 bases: TGCGCCAGCAGCCAAGATTGGGACAGCACGGGGGCCAACGTCCTGACTTTC. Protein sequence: CASSQDWDSTGANVLTF.